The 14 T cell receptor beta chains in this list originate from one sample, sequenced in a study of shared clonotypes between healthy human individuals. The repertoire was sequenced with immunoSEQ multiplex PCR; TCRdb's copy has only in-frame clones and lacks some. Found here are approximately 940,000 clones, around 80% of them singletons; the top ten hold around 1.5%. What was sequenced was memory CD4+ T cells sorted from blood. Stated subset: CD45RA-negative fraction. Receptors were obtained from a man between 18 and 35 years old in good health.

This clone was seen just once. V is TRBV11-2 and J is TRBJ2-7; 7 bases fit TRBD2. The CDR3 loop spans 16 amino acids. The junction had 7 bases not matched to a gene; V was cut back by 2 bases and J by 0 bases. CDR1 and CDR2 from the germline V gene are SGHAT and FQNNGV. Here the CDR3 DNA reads TGTGCCAGCAGCTTATCCGGGACTAAAGGCTCCTACGAGCAGTACTTC. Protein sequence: CASSLSGTKGSYEQYF.

The DNA of the CDR3 is TGTGCCAGCAGCCCGGACAGGGCCTCTGGAAACACCATATATTTT. Its protein is CASSPDRASGNTIYF. This chain uses TRBV5-4 with TRBJ1-3, with 8 bases lining up with TRBD1. The trim removed 4 bases at V and 0 bases at J, leaving 3 bases unmatched. The CDR3 loop spans 15 amino acids. From germline, CDR1 is SGHNT and CDR2 YYREEE (reference sequence).

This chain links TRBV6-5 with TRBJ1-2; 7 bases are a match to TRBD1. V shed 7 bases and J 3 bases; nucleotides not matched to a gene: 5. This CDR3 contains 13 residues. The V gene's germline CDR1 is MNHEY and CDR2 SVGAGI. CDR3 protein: CASTQGQYYGYTF. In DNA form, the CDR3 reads TGTGCCAGCACCCAGGGACAGTACTATGGCTACACCTTC.

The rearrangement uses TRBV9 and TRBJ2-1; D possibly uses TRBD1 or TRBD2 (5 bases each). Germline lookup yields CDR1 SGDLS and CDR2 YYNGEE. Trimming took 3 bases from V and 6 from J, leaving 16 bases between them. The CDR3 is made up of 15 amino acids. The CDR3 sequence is CASSAGTRTGNEQFF. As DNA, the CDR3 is TGTGCCAGCAGCGCCGGGACCAGGACCGGCAATGAGCAGTTCTTC.

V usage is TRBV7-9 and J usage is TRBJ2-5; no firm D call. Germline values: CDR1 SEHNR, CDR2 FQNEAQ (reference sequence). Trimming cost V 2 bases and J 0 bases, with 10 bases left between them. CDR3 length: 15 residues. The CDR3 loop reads CASSLNMMNQETQYF. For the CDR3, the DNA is TGTGCCAGCAGCTTAAACATGATGAACCAAGAGACCCAGTACTTC. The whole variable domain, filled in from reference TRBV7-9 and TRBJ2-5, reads DTGVSQNPRHKITKRGQNVTFRCDPISEHNRLYWYRQTLGQGPEFLTYFQNEAQLEKSRLLSDRFSAERPKGSFSTLEIQRTEQGDSAMYLCASSLNMMNQETQYFGPGTRLLVL.

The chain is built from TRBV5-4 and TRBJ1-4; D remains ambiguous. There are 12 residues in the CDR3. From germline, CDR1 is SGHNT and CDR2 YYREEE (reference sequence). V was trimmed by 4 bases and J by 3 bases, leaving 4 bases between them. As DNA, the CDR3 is TGTGCCAGCAGCGCCCCTAATGAAAAACTGTTTTTT. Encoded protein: CASSAPNEKLFF.

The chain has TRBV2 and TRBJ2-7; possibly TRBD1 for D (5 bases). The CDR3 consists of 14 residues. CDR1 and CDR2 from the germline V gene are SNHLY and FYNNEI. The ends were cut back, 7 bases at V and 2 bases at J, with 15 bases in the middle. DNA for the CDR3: TGTGCCAGCAAGTCCAGGGATCTTACCTACGAGCAGTACTTC. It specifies CASKSRDLTYEQYF. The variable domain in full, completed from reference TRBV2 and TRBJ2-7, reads EPEVTQTPSHQVTQMGQEVILRCVPISNHLYFYWYRQILGQKVEFLVSFYNNEISEKSEIFDDQFSVERPDGSNFTLKIRSTKLEDSAMYFCASKSRDLTYEQYFGPGTRLTVT.

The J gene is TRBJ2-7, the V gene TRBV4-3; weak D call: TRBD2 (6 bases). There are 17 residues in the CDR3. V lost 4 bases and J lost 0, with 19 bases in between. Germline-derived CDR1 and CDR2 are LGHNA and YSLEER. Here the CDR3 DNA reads TGCGCCAGCAGCCCAGAGCCCCAGGGACTGAGCTCCTACGAGCAGTACTTC. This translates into CASSPEPQGLSSYEQYF.

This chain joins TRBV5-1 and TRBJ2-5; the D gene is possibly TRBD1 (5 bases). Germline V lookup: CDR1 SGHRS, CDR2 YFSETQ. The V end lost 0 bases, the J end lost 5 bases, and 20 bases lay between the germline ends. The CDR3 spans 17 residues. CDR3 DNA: TGCGCCAGCAGCTTGGATCTTGGGCAGGGCGTCGGGGAGACCCAGTACTTC. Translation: CASSLDLGQGVGETQYF.

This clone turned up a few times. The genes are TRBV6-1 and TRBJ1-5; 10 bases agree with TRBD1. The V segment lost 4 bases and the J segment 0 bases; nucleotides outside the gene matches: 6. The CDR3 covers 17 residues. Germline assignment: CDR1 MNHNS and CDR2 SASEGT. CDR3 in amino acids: CASSASWTGGSNQPQHF. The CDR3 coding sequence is TGTGCCAGCAGTGCCAGTTGGACAGGGGGTAGCAATCAGCCCCAGCATTTT.

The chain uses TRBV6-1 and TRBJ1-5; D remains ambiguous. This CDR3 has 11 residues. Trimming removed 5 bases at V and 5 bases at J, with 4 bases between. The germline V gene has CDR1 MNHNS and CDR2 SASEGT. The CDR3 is CASSHHQPQHF. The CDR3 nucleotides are TGTGCCAGCAGTCACCATCAGCCCCAGCATTTT.

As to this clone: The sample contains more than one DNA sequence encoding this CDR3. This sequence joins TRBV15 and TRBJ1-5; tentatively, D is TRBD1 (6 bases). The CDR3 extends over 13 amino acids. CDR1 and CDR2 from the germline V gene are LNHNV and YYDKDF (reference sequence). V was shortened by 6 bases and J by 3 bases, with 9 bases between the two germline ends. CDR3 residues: CATSTGSNQPQHF. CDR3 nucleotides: TGTGCCACCAGTACAGGGTCCAATCAGCCCCAGCATTTT.

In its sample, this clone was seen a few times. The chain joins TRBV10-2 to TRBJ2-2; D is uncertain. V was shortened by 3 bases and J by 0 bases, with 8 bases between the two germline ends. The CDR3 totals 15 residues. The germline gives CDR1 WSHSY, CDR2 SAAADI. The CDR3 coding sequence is TGCGCCAGCAGTGAAAGGAGAACGAACACCGGGGAGCTGTTTTTT. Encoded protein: CASSERRTNTGELFF.

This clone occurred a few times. The CDR3 sequence is CASSSAGMNTGELFF. The CDR3 DNA reads TGTGCCAGTAGTAGCGCGGGGATGAACACCGGGGAGCTGTTTTTT. This sequence joins TRBV19 and TRBJ2-2, with a tentative D call TRBD2 (6 bases). The CDR3 consists of 15 residues. Germline V gene lookup returns CDR1 LNHDA and CDR2 SQIVND (reference sequence). Trimming removed 4 bases at V and 1 base at J, with 10 bases between.